This entry describes one T cell receptor beta chain. Its antigen is unknown. The treatment was: about 20 received Ad26.COV2.S at low or high dose, single or two shots; 5 received placebo; per-sample allocation not given. Sample collection was performed on day 63 after the first vaccine or placebo injection. This sample was taken from a study of Ad26.COV2.S vaccination and SARS-CoV-2 variants. Study background: Among those in the COV1001 Ad26.COV2.S trial arm was the donor. Intramuscular Ad26.COV2.S at 5x10^10 or 1x10^11 viral particles. Overall study results and limits: The TCR breadth and depth analyses may have produced an underestimate of total T cell responses. Placebo recipients had lower spike-specific TCR breadth than vaccine recipients.

TCRdb keeps only in-frame clones here, not all; method: immunoSEQ multiplex PCR. Among over 450,000 clones, 89% were seen once, and the ten largest hold 1.5% to 2%. This CDR3 comprises 13 residues. V lost 5 bases, J lost 9 bases, and 11 bases lay in between. The germline CDR1 and CDR2 sequences are MNHEY and SVGEGT. V is TRBV6-2 or TRBV6-3 and J is TRBJ1-6; D gene unclear. This TCR was recovered from a person between 18 and 65 years old who received the Ad26.COV2.S COVID-19 vaccine or a placebo. Specimen: peripheral blood, collected in a trial of Ad26.COV2.S vaccine versus placebo. The CDR3 loop is CASSAGLFSPLHF. The DNA of the CDR3 is TGTGCCAGCAGTGCGGGCCTTTTTTCACCCCTCCACTTT.